The 18 T cell receptor beta chains listed next were all sequenced from one sample in a study of cytomegalovirus exposure and HLA in healthy donors. Sequenced by immunoSEQ multiplex PCR; TCRdb stores in-frame clones only, minus some. The sample includes about 180,000 clones, around 85% seen only once; the top ten take about 15%. The material sequenced was PBMCs. The source of these receptors is a man younger than 35 in good health and CMV-seropositive.

V usage is TRBV27 and J usage is TRBJ2-3; TRBD1 matches 7 bases. Germline CDR1 is MNHEY and CDR2 is SMNVEV (reference sequence). V lost 8 bases and J lost 1; bases outside the gene matches: 9. This CDR3 is built from 15 residues. CDR3 nucleotides: TGTGCCAGCCGAAATCGACAGGGAGGCACAGATACGCAGTATTTT. It encodes CASRNRQGGTDTQYF.

This chain links TRBV6-1 with TRBJ2-3; the match to TRBD2 covers 7 bases. Germline CDR1 MNHNS, CDR2 SASEGT. CDR3 length equals 15 residues. With V trimmed by 8 bases and J by 3 bases, 11 bases remained unmatched. CDR3 loop: CASRPGRRETDTQYF. As DNA, the CDR3 is TGTGCCAGCCGCCCGGGTCGGCGGGAGACAGATACGCAGTATTTT.

V is TRBV11-2 and J is TRBJ1-3; D is unclear. Trimming stripped 4 bases from V and 3 bases from J, with 7 bases between. This CDR3 has 13 residues. Germline V gene sequence: CDR1 SGHAT, CDR2 FQNNGV. The CDR3 protein is CASSSNHGNTIYF. CDR3 in DNA: TGTGCCAGCAGCTCAAATCATGGAAACACCATATATTTT.

The chain has TRBV7-9 and TRBJ2-2; 9 positions agree with TRBD1. The junction had 7 bases not matched to a gene; V was cut back by 4 bases and J by 7 bases. This CDR3 has 15 amino acids. CDR1 is SEHNR, CDR2 FQNEAQ, per germline (reference sequence). The DNA of the CDR3 is TGTGCCAGCAGCTCACAGGGGGCGTACGGCGGGGAGCTGTTTTTT. It translates to CASSSQGAYGGELFF.

The CDR3, as DNA: TGTGCCAGCAGCTTAGTGGGAGGGGACACAGATACGCAGTATTTT. Translated, it gives CASSLVGGDTDTQYF. The V call is TRBV7-3, the J call TRBJ2-3; 7 bases agree with TRBD2. This CDR3 has 15 residues. Per the germline V gene, CDR1 is SGHTA and CDR2 is FQGTGA. With V trimmed by 2 bases and J by 2 bases, 4 bases remained unmatched.

The gene calls are TRBV27 and TRBJ1-1, with D tentatively TRBD1 (6 bases). This CDR3 comprises 15 residues. Trimming cost V 6 bases and J 0 bases, with 14 bases left between them. Looked up from germline, CDR1 is MNHEY and CDR2 is SMNVEV (reference sequence). The CDR3 reads CASRQPGQLNTEAFF. In nucleotides, the CDR3 is TGTGCCAGCAGACAGCCGGGACAATTGAACACTGAAGCTTTCTTT.

This clone has only a few counts. This chain links TRBV19 with TRBJ2-7; 9 nucleotides agree with TRBD1. The CDR3 covers 14 residues. The V gene's germline CDR1 is LNHDA and CDR2 SQIVND (reference sequence). J lost 6 bases, V lost 6 bases, and 9 bases had no gene match. The CDR3 protein is CASSMDRGGGEQYF. CDR3 in DNA: TGTGCCAGTAGCATGGACAGGGGAGGGGGCGAGCAGTACTTC.

In this sample, this clone turned up many times. The chain is built from TRBV19 and TRBJ2-1, with D perhaps TRBD2 (5 bases). The CDR3 is made up of 13 amino acids. Germline V gene sequence: CDR1 LNHDA, CDR2 SQIVND (reference sequence). With 6 bases removed from V and 4 bases from J, the gap between germline ends came to 10 bases. The CDR3 coding sequence is TGTGCCAGTAGCGGGGAGATTTACAATGAGCAGTTCTTC. Protein: CASSGEIYNEQFF.

The rearrangement uses TRBV23-1 and TRBJ2-7; D remains ambiguous. TRBV23-1 is an ORF, and what it does is uncertain. V lost 5 bases, J lost 6 bases, and 5 bases lay in between. There are 10 residues in the CDR3. The CDR3 nucleotides are TGCGCCAGCAGTGAGAGCGAGCAGTACTTC. Amino acid sequence: CASSESEQYF.

CDR3 sequence reads: CASSLRLGWAINTIYF. The DNA for the CDR3 is TGTGCCAGCAGCTTGAGGCTGGGTTGGGCCATAAACACCATATATTTT. The gene calls are TRBV5-8 and TRBJ1-3, with D hard to call. Germline V lookup: CDR1 SGHTS, CDR2 YDEGEE. CDR3 length: 16 amino acids. V lost 1 base and J lost 6, with 17 bases in between. Supplemented by reference TRBV5-8 and TRBJ1-3, the full variable domain reads EAGVTQSPTHLIKTRGQQATLRCSPISGHTSVYWYQQALGLGLQFLLWYDEGEERNRGNFPPRFSGRQFPNYSSELNVNALELEDSALYLCASSLRLGWAINTIYFGEGSWLTVV.

This chain uses TRBV10-3 with TRBJ2-3; D perhaps matches TRBD1 (6 bases). CDR3 size: 17 residues. From germline, CDR1 is ENHRY and CDR2 SYGVKD. V was shortened by 2 bases and J by 0 bases, with 15 bases between the two germline ends. CDR3 residues: CAISERVDSRSTDTQYF. In nucleotides, the CDR3 is TGTGCCATCAGTGAGAGGGTGGACAGCCGGAGCACAGATACGCAGTATTTT.

V and J are TRBV19 and TRBJ2-3, with 9 bases that match TRBD1. J lost 1 base, V lost 6 bases, and 11 bases had no gene match. Germline V CDR1 and CDR2: LNHDA, SQIVND (reference sequence). The length of the CDR3 is 17 residues. CDR3: CASRGEDRGRGTDTQYF. The CDR3, as DNA: TGTGCCAGTAGAGGGGAGGACAGGGGTCGCGGCACAGATACGCAGTATTTT. The entire variable domain, with the rest obtained from reference TRBV19 and TRBJ2-3, is as follows: DGGITQSPKYLFRKEGQNVTLSCEQNLNHDAMYWYRQDPGQGLRLIYYSQIVNDFQKGDIAEGYSVSREKKESFPLTVTSAQKNPTAFYLCASRGEDRGRGTDTQYFGPGTRLTVL.

The rearrangement links TRBV11-2 to TRBJ2-7; TRBD1 is a possible D gene (5 bases). The V end lost 1 base, the J end lost 4 bases, and 8 bases lay between the germline ends. Germline CDR1 SGHAT, CDR2 FQNNGV. The CDR3 totals 13 residues. The CDR3, as DNA: TGTGCCAGCAGCTTAGTTCAGGGATACGAGCAGTACTTC. Its protein product is CASSLVQGYEQYF.

This clone was seen once. The chain recombines TRBV7-9 with TRBJ2-7; 7 bases agree with TRBD2. The length of the CDR3 is 13 residues. Germline assignment: CDR1 SEHNR and CDR2 FQNEAQ (reference sequence). V shed 5 bases and J 7 bases; nucleotides not matched to a gene: 8. The CDR3 region is CASSPGGGVEQYF. DNA of the CDR3: TGTGCCAGCAGCCCTGGGGGAGGGGTTGAGCAGTACTTC.

The chain has TRBV19 and TRBJ2-6; D is ambiguous. Germline CDR1 and CDR2: LNHDA and SQIVND (reference sequence). Trimming pared 9 bases from V and 0 bases from J, leaving 9 bases between. This CDR3 comprises 14 residues. CDR3 residues: CASTTSSGANVLTF. CDR3 DNA: TGTGCCAGCACAACCAGCTCTGGGGCCAACGTCCTGACTTTC.

This clone appeared a few times. The genes are TRBV27 and TRBJ2-7; D may be TRBD2 (5 bases). From germline, CDR1 is MNHEY and CDR2 SMNVEV (reference sequence). This CDR3 is 12 amino acids long. The V gene lost 5 bases and the J gene lost 8 bases, with 13 bases spanning the gap. The chain's CDR3 is CASSLPPGKQYF. The CDR3 DNA reads as TGTGCCAGCAGTCTTCCCCCGGGGAAGCAGTACTTC.

This chain connects TRBV30 to TRBJ2-7; 8 positions match TRBD2. The V and J ends lost 0 bases and 5 bases, in that order; junction bases with no gene match: 6. Per germline, CDR1 GTSNPN and CDR2 SVGIG (reference sequence). CDR3 size: 14 residues. CDR3: CAWSVGSGRNEQYF. For the CDR3, the DNA is TGTGCCTGGAGTGTCGGCAGCGGGAGAAACGAGCAGTACTTC.

The V gene is TRBV5-1, the J gene TRBJ2-3, with 13 positions matching TRBD2. V gave up 2 bases and J gave up 6 bases; unmatched junction bases: 9. Germline CDR1 reads SGHRS; CDR2 reads YFSETQ. The CDR3 totals 17 residues. The CDR3 sequence is CASSFDPTSGGPDTQYF. The CDR3 bases are TGCGCCAGCAGCTTCGACCCGACTAGCGGGGGGCCGGATACGCAGTATTTT. The variable domain in full, completed from reference TRBV5-1 and TRBJ2-3, reads KAGVTQTPRYLIKTRGQQVTLSCSPISGHRSVSWYQQTPGQGLQFLFEYFSETQRNKGNFPGRFSGRQFSNSRSEMNVSTLELGDSALYLCASSFDPTSGGPDTQYFGPGTRLTVL.